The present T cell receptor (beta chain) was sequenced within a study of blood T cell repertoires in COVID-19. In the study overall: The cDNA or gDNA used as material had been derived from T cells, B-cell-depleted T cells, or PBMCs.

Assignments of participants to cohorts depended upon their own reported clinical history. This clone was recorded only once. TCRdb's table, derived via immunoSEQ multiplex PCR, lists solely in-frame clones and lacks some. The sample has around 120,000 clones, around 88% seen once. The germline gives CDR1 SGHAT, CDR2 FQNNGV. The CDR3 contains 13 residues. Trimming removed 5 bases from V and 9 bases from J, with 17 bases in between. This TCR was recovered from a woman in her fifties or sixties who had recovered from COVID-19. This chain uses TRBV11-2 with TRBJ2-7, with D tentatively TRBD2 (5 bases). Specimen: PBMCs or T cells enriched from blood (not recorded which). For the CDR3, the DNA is TGTGCCAGCAGCCCTTGGGCCCGTGAGGGGCAGTACTTC. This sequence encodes CASSPWAREGQYF. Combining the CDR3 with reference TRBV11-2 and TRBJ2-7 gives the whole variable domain EAGVAQSPRYKIIEKRQSVAFWCNPISGHATLYWYQQILGQGPKLLIQFQNNGVVDDSQLPKDRFSAERLKGVDSTLKIQPAKLEDSAVYLCASSPWAREGQYFGPGTRLTVT.